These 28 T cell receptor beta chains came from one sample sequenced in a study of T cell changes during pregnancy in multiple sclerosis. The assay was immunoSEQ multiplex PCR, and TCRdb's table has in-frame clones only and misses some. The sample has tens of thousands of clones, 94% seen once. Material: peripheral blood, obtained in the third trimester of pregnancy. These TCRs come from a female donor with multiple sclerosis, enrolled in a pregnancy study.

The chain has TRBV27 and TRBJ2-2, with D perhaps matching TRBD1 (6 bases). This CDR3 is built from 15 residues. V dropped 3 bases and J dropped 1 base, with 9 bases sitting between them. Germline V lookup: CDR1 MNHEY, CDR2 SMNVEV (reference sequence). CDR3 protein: CASSLGTMNTGELFF. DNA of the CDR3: TGTGCCAGCAGTTTGGGGACAATGAACACCGGGGAGCTGTTTTTT.

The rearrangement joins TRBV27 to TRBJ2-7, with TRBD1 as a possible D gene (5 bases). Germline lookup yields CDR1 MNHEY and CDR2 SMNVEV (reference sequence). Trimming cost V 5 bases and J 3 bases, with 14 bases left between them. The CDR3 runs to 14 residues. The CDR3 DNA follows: TGTGCCAGCAGTCCGGTGACAGCCTACTACGAGCAGTACTTC. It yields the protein CASSPVTAYYEQYF.

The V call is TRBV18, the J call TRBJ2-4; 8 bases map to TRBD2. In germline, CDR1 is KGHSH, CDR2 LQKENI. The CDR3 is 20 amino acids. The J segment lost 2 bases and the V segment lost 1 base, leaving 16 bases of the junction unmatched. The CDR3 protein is CASSPLGVVYGRASKNIQYF. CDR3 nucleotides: TGTGCCAGCTCACCACTCGGGGTTGTATACGGGAGGGCGTCCAAAAACATTCAGTACTTC. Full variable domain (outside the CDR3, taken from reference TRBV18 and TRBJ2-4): NAGVMQNPRHLVRRRGQEARLRCSPMKGHSHVYWYRQLPEEGLKFMVYLQKENIIDESGMPKERFSAEFPKEGPSILRIQQVVRGDSAAYFCASSPLGVVYGRASKNIQYFGAGTRLSVL.

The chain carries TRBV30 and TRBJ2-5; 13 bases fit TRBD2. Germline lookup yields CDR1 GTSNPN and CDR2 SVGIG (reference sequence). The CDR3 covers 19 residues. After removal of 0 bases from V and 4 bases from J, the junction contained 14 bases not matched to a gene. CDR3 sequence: CAWSVRTSGRGLGLETQYF. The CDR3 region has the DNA TGTGCCTGGAGTGTAAGGACTAGCGGGAGAGGACTGGGCCTAGAGACCCAGTACTTC.

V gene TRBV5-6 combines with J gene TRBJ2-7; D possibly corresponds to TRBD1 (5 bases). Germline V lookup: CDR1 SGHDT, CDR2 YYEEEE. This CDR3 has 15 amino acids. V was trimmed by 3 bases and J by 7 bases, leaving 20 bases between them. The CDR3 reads CASSSTGRWGIEQYF. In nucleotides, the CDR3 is TGTGCCAGCAGCTCTACAGGCCGTTGGGGCATAGAGCAGTACTTC.

CDR3 sequence: CASSRDETTYEQYF. CDR3 bases: TGTGCCAGCAGTCGGGATGAAACAACCTACGAGCAGTACTTC. V gene TRBV28 combines with J gene TRBJ2-7; maybe TRBD2 (5 bases). CDR1 is MDHEN, CDR2 SYDVKM, per germline. Trimming took 5 bases from V and 2 from J, leaving 13 bases between them. The CDR3 totals 14 residues.

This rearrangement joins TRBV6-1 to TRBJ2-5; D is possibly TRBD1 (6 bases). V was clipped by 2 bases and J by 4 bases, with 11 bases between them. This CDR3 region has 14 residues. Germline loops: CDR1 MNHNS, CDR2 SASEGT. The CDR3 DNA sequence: TGTGCCAGCAGTGAACTGGACAGACTAGAGACCCAGTACTTC. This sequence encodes CASSELDRLETQYF.

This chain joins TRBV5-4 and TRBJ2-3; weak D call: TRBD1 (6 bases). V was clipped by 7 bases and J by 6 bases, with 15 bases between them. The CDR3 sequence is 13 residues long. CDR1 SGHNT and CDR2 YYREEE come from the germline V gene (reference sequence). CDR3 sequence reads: CASSLIGGDTQYF. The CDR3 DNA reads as TGTGCCAGCTCACTAATAGGGGGTGATACGCAGTATTTT.

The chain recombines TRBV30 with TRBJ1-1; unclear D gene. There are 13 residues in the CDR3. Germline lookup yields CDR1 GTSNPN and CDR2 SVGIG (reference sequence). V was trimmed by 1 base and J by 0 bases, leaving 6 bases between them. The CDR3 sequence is CAWSDIMNTEAFF. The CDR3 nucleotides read TGTGCCTGGAGTGACATAATGAACACTGAAGCTTTCTTT.

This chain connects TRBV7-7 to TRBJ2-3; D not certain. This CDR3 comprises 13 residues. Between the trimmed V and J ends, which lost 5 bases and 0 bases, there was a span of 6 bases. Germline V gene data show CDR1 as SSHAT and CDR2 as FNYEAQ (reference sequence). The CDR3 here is CASSPGSTDTQYF. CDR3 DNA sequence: TGTGCCAGCAGCCCAGGAAGCACAGATACGCAGTATTTT.

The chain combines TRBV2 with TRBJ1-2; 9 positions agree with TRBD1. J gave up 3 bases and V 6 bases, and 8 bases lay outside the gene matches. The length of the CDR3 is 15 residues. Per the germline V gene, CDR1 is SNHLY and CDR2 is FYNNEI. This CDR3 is CASSRARTGDYGYTF. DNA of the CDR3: TGTGCCAGCAGCCGGGCTCGGACAGGGGACTATGGCTACACCTTC.

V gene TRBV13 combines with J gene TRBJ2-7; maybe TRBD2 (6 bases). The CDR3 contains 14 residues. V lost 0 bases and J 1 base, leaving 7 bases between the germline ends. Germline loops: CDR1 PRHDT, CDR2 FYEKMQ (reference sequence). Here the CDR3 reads CASSLGLASYEQYF. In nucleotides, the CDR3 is TGTGCCAGCAGCTTAGGGCTAGCGTCCTACGAGCAGTACTTC.

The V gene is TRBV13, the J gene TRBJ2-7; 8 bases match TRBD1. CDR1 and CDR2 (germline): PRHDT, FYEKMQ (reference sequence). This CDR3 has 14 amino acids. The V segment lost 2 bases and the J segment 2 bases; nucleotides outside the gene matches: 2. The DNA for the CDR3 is TGTGCCAGCAGCTTACAGGGGGCGCCCTACGAGCAGTACTTC. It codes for CASSLQGAPYEQYF.

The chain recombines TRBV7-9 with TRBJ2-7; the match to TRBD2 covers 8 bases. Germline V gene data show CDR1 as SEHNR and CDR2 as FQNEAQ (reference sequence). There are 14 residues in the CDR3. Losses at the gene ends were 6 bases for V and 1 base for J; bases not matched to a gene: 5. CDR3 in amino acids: CASRQAGASYEQYF. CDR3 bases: TGTGCCAGCAGACAAGCGGGAGCTTCCTACGAGCAGTACTTC.

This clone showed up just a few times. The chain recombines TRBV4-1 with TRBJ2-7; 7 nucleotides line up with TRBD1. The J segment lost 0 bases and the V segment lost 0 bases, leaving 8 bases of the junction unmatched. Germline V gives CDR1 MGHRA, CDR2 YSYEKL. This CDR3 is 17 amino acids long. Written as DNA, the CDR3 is TGCGCCAGCAGCCAAGATTACAGGACAGGCAGCTCCTACGAGCAGTACTTC. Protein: CASSQDYRTGSSYEQYF.

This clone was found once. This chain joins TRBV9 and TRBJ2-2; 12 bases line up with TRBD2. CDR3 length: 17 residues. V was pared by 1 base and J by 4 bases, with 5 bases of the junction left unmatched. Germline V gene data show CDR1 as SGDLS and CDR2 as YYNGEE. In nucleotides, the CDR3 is TGTGCCAGCAGCGTACTAGCGGGAGGGCCGATCACCGGGGAGCTGTTTTTT. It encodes CASSVLAGGPITGELFF.

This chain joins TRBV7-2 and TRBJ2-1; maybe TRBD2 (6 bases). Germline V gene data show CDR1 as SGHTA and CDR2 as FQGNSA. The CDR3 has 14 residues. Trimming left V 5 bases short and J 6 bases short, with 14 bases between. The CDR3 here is CTSSLMGGLNEQFF. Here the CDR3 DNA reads TGTACCAGCAGCCTTATGGGGGGACTCAATGAGCAGTTCTTC.

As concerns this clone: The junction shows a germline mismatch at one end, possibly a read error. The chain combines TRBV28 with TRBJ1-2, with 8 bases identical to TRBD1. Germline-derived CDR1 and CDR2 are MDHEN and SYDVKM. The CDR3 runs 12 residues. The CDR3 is CASSQTGAHHVF. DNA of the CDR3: TGTGCCAGCAGTCAGACAGGGGCCCACCACGTCTTC.

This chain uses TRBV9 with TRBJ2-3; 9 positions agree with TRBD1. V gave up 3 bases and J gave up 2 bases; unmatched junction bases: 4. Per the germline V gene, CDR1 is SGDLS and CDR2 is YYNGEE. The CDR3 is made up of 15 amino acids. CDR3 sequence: CASSARTGATDTQYF. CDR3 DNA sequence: TGTGCCAGCAGCGCCCGGACAGGGGCCACAGATACGCAGTATTTT.

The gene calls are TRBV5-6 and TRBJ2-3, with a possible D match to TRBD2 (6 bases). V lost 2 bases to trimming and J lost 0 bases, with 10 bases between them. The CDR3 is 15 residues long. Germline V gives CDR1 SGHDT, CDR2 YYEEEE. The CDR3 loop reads CASSLGGTSTDTQYF. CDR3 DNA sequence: TGTGCCAGCAGCTTAGGCGGGACTAGCACAGATACGCAGTATTTT. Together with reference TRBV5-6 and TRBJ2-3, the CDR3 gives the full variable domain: DAGVTQSPTHLIKTRGQQVTLRCSPKSGHDTVSWYQQALGQGPQFIFQYYEEEERQRGNFPDRFSGHQFPNYSSELNVNALLLGDSALYLCASSLGGTSTDTQYFGPGTRLTVL.

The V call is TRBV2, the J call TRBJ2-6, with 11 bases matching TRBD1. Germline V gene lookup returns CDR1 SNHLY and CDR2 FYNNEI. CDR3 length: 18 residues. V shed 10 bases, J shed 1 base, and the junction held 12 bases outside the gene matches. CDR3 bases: TGTGCCAACTACCTTACCGGGACAGGGGGTTCTGGGGCCAACGTCCTGACTTTC. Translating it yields CANYLTGTGGSGANVLTF. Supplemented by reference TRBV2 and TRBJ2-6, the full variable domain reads EPEVTQTPSHQVTQMGQEVILRCVPISNHLYFYWYRQILGQKVEFLVSFYNNEISEKSEIFDDQFSVERPDGSNFTLKIRSTKLEDSAMYFCANYLTGTGGSGANVLTFGAGSRLTVL.

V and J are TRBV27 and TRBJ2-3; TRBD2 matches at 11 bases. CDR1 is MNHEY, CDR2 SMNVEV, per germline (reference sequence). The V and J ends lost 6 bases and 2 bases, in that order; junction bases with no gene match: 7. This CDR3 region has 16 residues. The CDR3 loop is CASSFGLAGHTDTQYF. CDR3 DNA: TGTGCCAGCAGCTTTGGACTAGCGGGCCACACAGATACGCAGTATTTT.

CDR3 DNA: TGTGCCAGCAGCCACGTCCCCCGACGGGACTCGGGGAGCTATGGCTACACCTTC. It translates to CASSHVPRRDSGSYGYTF. The V gene is TRBV7-9, the J gene TRBJ1-2; a weak D match, TRBD1 (5 bases). Germline V gene data show CDR1 as SEHNR and CDR2 as FQNEAQ (reference sequence). This CDR3 is 18 amino acids long. V was clipped by 5 bases and J by 4 bases, with 26 bases between them.

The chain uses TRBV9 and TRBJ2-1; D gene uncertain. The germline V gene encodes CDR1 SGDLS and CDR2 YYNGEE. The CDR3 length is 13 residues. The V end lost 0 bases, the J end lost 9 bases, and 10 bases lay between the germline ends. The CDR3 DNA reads TGTGCCAGCAGCGTAGCTCTAAGTAGTGAGCAGTTCTTC. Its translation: CASSVALSSEQFF.

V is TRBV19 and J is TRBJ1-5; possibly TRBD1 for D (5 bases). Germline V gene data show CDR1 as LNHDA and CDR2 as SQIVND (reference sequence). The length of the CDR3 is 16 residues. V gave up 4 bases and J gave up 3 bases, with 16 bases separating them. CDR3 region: CASSTLGARDNQPQHF. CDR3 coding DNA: TGTGCCAGTAGTACGTTAGGGGCGCGGGACAATCAGCCCCAGCATTTT.

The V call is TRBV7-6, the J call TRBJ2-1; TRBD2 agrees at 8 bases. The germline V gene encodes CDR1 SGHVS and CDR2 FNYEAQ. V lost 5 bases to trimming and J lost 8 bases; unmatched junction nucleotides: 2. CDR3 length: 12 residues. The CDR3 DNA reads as TGTGCCAGCAGCGGCGGGGGGTATGAGCAGTTCTTC. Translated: CASSGGGYEQFF. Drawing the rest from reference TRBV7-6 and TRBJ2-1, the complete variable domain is GAGVSQSPRYKVTKRGQDVALRCDPISGHVSLYWYRQALGQGPEFLTYFNYEAQQDKSGLPNDRFSAERPEGSISTLTIQRTEQRDSAMYRCASSGGGYEQFFGPGTRLTVL.

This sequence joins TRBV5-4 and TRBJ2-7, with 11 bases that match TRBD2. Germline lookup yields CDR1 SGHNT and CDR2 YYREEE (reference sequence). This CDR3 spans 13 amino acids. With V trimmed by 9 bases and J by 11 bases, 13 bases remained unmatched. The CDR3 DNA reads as TGTGCCACCCGGGGGACTAGCGGAGGGCCGAAGTACTTC. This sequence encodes CATRGTSGGPKYF.

The CDR3: CASSIGGGSEQFF. In DNA, the CDR3 is TGTGCCAGTAGTATAGGGGGAGGAAGTGAGCAGTTCTTC. The chain has TRBV19 and TRBJ2-1, with D tentatively TRBD2 (6 bases). Germline assignment: CDR1 LNHDA and CDR2 SQIVND (reference sequence). V lost 1 base, J lost 9 bases, and 10 bases lay in between. The CDR3 has 13 residues.